This note documents a single T cell receptor (beta chain) sequence. This may arise from a read error, as a much more abundant clone is one base away. The data stem from a study of T cells in Graves' hyperthyroidism and ophthalmopathy. Trimming removed 5 bases from V and 2 bases from J; junction bases left unmatched: 6. CDR3 length equals 16 residues. Per germline, CDR1 MNHNS and CDR2 SASEGT. From RNA transcripts, TCR beta CDR3 regions were amplified. First-round RT-PCR of the TCR CDR3 relied on the HTBI primer set. TCRdb itself ran the multiplex PCR reads through MiXCR, one entry per CDR3 protein. The data hold 500,000 or so distinct CDR3 sequences, with approximately 17% observed a single time.

The chain carries TRBV6-1 and TRBJ2-5; 12 bases are shared with TRBD2. The sequenced sample was blood. The clonotype comes from a woman younger than 35 with Graves' ophthalmopathy. Here the CDR3 DNA reads TGTGCCAGCAGTCGGAGGACTAGCGGGGAGCAAGAGACCCAGTACTTC. It encodes CASSRRTSGEQETQYF.